In its sample, the clone carrying this TCR beta chain was seen a few times. Its cognate antigen is unknown. Constant-segment primers served in 5'RACE that generated TCR alpha and TCR beta cDNA libraries bearing sample barcodes and UMIs. Each CDR3 protein is one row after TCRdb ran MiXCR on the 5' RACE reads. The sample carries roughly 580,000 distinct CDR3 sequences, more than 15% recorded once. This entry belongs to a study of T-cell memory formation after mild COVID-19. CDR1 MNHEY and CDR2 SVGEGT come from the germline V gene. This CDR3 contains 16 residues. V lost 5 bases and J lost 5; bases outside the gene matches: 14. Study-wide results and caveats: Cross-reactive memory appears to have joined, as suggested by some responding clones showing up in pre-infection memory. There was no confirmation that second-wave clones peaking on day 37 were SARS-CoV-2 specific. The main location of contracting CD4+ clones was CM and EM, and that of contracting CD8+ clones was EMRA.

The clonotype was recovered from an adult woman who had mild COVID-19 (a few samples of this study predate the infection). Cell type and time point are not known. The gene calls are TRBV6-2 or TRBV6-3 and TRBJ2-5, with 7 bases aligning to TRBD1. The source material was PBMCs or a T cell subset sorted from them (not recorded which). The CDR3 sequence is CASSRPPTGWGETQYF. Written as DNA, the CDR3 is TGTGCCAGCAGTCGACCCCCGACAGGGTGGGGGGAGACCCAGTACTTC.